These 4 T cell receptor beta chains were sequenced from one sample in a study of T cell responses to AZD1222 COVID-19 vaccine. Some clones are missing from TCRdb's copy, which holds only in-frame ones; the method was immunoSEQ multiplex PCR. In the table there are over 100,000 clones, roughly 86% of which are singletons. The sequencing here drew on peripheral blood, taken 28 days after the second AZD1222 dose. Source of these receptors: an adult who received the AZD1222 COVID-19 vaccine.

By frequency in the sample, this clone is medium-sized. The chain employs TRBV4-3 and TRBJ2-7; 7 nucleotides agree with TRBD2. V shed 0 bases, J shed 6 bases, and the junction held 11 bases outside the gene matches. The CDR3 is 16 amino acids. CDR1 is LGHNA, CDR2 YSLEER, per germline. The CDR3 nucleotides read TGCGCCAGCAGCCAAGATTTGGGGGGGGAGATGGGCGAGCAGTACTTC. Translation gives CASSQDLGGEMGEQYF.

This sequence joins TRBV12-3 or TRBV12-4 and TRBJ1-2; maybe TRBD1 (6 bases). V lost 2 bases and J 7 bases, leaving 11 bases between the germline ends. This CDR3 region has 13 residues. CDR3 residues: CASSLYTGLGYTF. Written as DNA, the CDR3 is TGTGCCAGCAGTTTATATACAGGGCTTGGCTACACCTTC.

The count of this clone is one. The CDR3 region has the DNA TGTGCCACCAGTGATTCGCTAACTCTGCGGGATGAGCAGTTCTTC. Translation gives CATSDSLTLRDEQFF. The chain links TRBV24-1 to TRBJ2-1; a possible D gene is TRBD2 (5 bases). The ends were cut back, 2 bases at V and 8 bases at J, with 15 bases in the middle. Germline V gene sequence: CDR1 KGHDR, CDR2 SFDVKD. This CDR3 spans 15 amino acids.

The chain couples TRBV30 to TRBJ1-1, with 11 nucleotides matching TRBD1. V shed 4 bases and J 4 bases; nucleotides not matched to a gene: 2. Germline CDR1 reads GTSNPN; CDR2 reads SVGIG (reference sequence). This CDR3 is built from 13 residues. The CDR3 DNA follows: TGTGCCTGGAACGGACAGGGGGCCACTGAAGCTTTCTTT. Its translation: CAWNGQGATEAFF.